The TCR beta chain described here comes from a study of blood T cell repertoires in COVID-19. TCRdb's copy holds only in-frame clones and misses some; the assay was immunoSEQ multiplex PCR. Of 250,000 or so clones listed, more than 85% are singletons. This CDR3 comprises 18 residues. CDR1 and CDR2 from the germline V gene are WNHNN and SYGVQD (reference sequence). Deletions cut 2 bases from V and 0 bases from J, with 17 bases between. Sequencing was carried out using PBMCs or T cells enriched from blood (not recorded which). The chain uses TRBV10-1 and TRBJ1-3; D is perhaps TRBD1 (5 bases). The source is a man in his forties or fifties who had been exposed to COVID-19. CDR3 loop: CASSEPEQAIGSGNTIYF. The CDR3 bases are TGCGCCAGCAGTGAGCCAGAACAGGCTATAGGCTCTGGAAACACCATATATTTT.